This T cell receptor beta chain was observed in a study of T cells in Graves' hyperthyroidism and ophthalmopathy. Study-wide findings and caveats: In blood, most of the thyroid clonotypes expanded above 0.001 were also present. A 13 V-J model separated ophthalmopathy from stable hyperthyroidism.

There are many counts of this clonotype. Its matching antigen is unknown. Germline loops: CDR1 LGHNT, CDR2 FRNRAP. Trimming pared 0 bases from V and 4 bases from J, leaving 15 bases between. The CDR3 contains 16 residues. RNA transcripts gave rise to amplified TCR beta CDR3 regions. The HTBI primer set was used in a first-round RT-PCR of the TCR CDR3. One entry per CDR3 protein, called by TCRdb with MiXCR from the multiplex PCR reads. There are about 610,000 distinct CDR3 sequences in the sample; about 15% occur only once, and 4% to 5.5% lies in the top ten. Patients showing uncontrolled infection, other autoimmune disease, pregnancy or lactation were ineligible.

J is TRBJ2-5 and V is TRBV12-5; D unresolved. The clonotype originates from a woman between 35 and 50 years old with Graves' ophthalmopathy. Sequencing was performed on blood. Here the CDR3 DNA reads TGTGCTAGTGGTTTGGTACCCCCCGGATGGGGAGAGACCCAGTACTTC. It yields the protein CASGLVPPGWGETQYF.